Listed here are 9 T cell receptor beta chains from one sample, sequenced in a study of shared clonotypes between healthy human individuals. This table comes from immunoSEQ multiplex PCR, and its TCRdb copy is limited to in-frame clones, with some not included. This sample yields approximately 940,000 clones, of which less than 85% are seen a single time; nearly 1.5% belongs to the top ten. Sequencing input: memory CD4+ T cells sorted from blood. Subset defined: CD45RA-negative fraction. These receptors were collected from a man between 18 and 29 years old in good health.

The gene calls are TRBV9 and TRBJ2-2; 11 bases map to TRBD1. Losses at the gene ends were 4 bases for V and 4 bases for J; bases not matched to a gene: 6. The CDR3 sequence is 16 residues long. Germline CDR1 is SGDLS and CDR2 is YYNGEE. CDR3 DNA sequence: TGTGCCAGCAGCCCCCGGGACAGGGGGGGCACCGGGGAGCTGTTTTTT. Its protein is CASSPRDRGGTGELFF.

This clone was detected a few times. The V and J genes are TRBV5-1 and TRBJ1-1; tentative D call: TRBD1 (6 bases). This CDR3 contains 16 residues. V was trimmed by 0 bases and J by 6 bases, leaving 18 bases between them. Germline CDR1 and CDR2: SGHRS and YFSETQ. In DNA form, the CDR3 reads TGCGCCAGCAGCTTGGATGGGGGCGCGGGAGGGGCTGAAGCTTTCTTT. Residues: CASSLDGGAGGAEAFF. Full variable domain (remainder filled in from reference TRBV5-1 and TRBJ1-1): KAGVTQTPRYLIKTRGQQVTLSCSPISGHRSVSWYQQTPGQGLQFLFEYFSETQRNKGNFPGRFSGRQFSNSRSEMNVSTLELGDSALYLCASSLDGGAGGAEAFFGQGTRLTVV.

This chain connects TRBV5-1 to TRBJ2-2; D possibly uses TRBD1 or TRBD2 (5 bases each). The CDR3 has 13 residues. Looked up from germline, CDR1 is SGHRS and CDR2 is YFSETQ. The germline V and J ends were trimmed by 10 bases and 0 bases, with 10 bases remaining between them. The CDR3 here is CASRDPNTGELFF. The CDR3, as DNA: TGCGCCTCCCGGGACCCGAACACCGGGGAGCTGTTTTTT.

The chain uses TRBV12-5 and TRBJ1-5; a possible D gene is TRBD1 (6 bases). CDR1 and CDR2 (germline): LGHNT, FRNRAP. V lost 7 bases and J lost 1, with 11 bases in between. The CDR3 consists of 14 residues. The CDR3 bases are TGTGCTAGTGCAGGGGTCGGGAGCAATCAGCCCCAGCATTTT. Residues: CASAGVGSNQPQHF.

The chain has TRBV4-3 and TRBJ1-4, with 10 bases that match TRBD1. The ends lost 4 bases at V and 4 bases at J; junction bases unmatched: 3. The V gene's germline CDR1 is LGHNA and CDR2 YSLEER. The CDR3 covers 15 residues. CDR3 in amino acids: CASSLDRGGNEKLFF. CDR3 bases: TGCGCCAGCAGCCTGGACAGGGGGGGTAATGAAAAACTGTTTTTT.

The CDR3 sequence: CASSLGSTGGFVGYTF. Here the CDR3 DNA reads TGTGCCAGCAGCTTAGGCTCGACAGGGGGCTTTGTAGGCTACACCTTC. The chain employs TRBV11-2 and TRBJ1-2; 10 nucleotides align to TRBD1. Germline V gene lookup returns CDR1 SGHAT and CDR2 FQNNGV. The junction had 10 bases not matched to a gene; V was cut back by 1 base and J by 8 bases. CDR3 size: 16 residues.

The genes are TRBV4-3 and TRBJ1-6; TRBD1 might be the D (5 bases). Deletions cut 0 bases from V and 9 bases from J, with 12 bases between. The CDR3 sequence is 15 residues long. Germline CDR1 and CDR2: LGHNA and YSLEER. DNA for the CDR3: TGCGCCAGCAGCCAAGAAGGCCAGGGTACTTCACCCCTCCACTTT. It specifies CASSQEGQGTSPLHF.

The chain joins TRBV5-1 to TRBJ2-2; maybe TRBD2 (6 bases). With 5 bases removed from V and 1 base from J, the gap between germline ends came to 9 bases. The CDR3 is made up of 14 amino acids. Germline-derived CDR1 and CDR2 are SGHRS and YFSETQ. The CDR3 protein is CASRSGQNTGELFF. The CDR3 DNA follows: TGCGCCAGCAGAAGCGGGCAGAACACCGGGGAGCTGTTTTTT.

The chain combines TRBV7-2 with TRBJ2-1; 10 positions agree with TRBD2. Germline trimming cut 1 base from V and 2 bases from J; bases unmatched to any gene: 8. This CDR3 region has 18 residues. CDR1 and CDR2 (germline): SGHTA, FQGNSA. This CDR3 is CASSLDSSAGGAYNEQFF. The CDR3 bases are TGTGCCAGCAGCTTAGATTCCTCAGCGGGAGGGGCCTACAATGAGCAGTTCTTC.